The T cell receptor (beta chain) described here comes from a study of CD8 T cells in ankylosing spondylitis. Findings of the study overall: Blood from ankylosing spondylitis patients appeared to carry a characteristic roughly 8-variant TCR beta motif. Researchers reportedly found disease-linked clones significantly enriched in matched ankylosing spondylitis synovial fluid.

The table lists this clonotype with a few counts. No antigen is known for it. Germline V gene lookup returns CDR1 MNHEY and CDR2 SMNVEV (reference sequence). The CDR3 covers 13 residues. Unmatched junction bases numbered 8, after V lost 5 bases and J lost 10 bases. Library preparation for TCR beta used quantitative 5'-RACE with molecular barcodes. TCRdb re-analysed the 5' RACE reads in MiXCR, keeping a single row per CDR3 protein. The sample shows 30,000 to 35,000 distinct CDR3 sequences, about 30% of them seen only once. This chain uses TRBV27 with TRBJ2-1; 7 bases map to TRBD2. This sequence originates from a male donor with ankylosing spondylitis. The sample was synovial fluid, either unsorted or a sorted T cell fraction (not recorded which). CDR3 coding DNA: TGTGCCAGCAGTCGCGCGGGAGTAGGAGAGCAGTTCTTC. Translating it yields CASSRAGVGEQFF.